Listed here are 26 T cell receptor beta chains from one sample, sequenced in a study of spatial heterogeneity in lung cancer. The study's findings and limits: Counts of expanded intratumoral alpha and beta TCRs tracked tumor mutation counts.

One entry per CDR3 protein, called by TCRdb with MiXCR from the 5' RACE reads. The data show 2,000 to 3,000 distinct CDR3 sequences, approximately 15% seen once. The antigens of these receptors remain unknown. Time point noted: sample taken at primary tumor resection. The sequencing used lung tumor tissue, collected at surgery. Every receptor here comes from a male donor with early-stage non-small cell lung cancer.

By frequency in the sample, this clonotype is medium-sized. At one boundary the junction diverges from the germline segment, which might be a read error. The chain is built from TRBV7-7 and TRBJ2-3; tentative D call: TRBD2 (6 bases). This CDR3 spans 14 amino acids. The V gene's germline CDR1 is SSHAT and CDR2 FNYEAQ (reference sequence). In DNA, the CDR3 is TGTGCTAGCAGCTCCAGCGGGAGCACAGATACGCAGTATTTT. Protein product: CASSSSGSTDTQYF.

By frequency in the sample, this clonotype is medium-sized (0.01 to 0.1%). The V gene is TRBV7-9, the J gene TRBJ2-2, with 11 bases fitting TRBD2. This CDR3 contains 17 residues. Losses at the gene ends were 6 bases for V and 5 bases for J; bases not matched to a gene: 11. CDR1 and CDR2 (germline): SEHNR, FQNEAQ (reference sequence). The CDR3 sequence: CASRSTGASGRTGELFF. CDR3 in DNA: TGTGCCAGCAGATCGACAGGGGCTAGCGGGAGGACCGGGGAGCTGTTTTTT.

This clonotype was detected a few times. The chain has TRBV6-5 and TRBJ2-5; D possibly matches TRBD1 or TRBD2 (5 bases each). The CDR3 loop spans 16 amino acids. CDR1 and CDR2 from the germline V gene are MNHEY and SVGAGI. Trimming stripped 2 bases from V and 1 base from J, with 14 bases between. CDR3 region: CASSYEGLGLQETQYF. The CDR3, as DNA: TGTGCCAGCAGTTACGAGGGGTTAGGACTCCAAGAGACCCAGTACTTC.

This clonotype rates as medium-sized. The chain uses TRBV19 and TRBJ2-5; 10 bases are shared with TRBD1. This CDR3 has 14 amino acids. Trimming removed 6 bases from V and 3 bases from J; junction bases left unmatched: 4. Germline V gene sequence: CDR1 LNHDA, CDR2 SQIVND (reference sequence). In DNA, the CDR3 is TGTGCCAGTAGGGCGGGACAGGGGAAAGAGACCCAGTACTTC. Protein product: CASRAGQGKETQYF.

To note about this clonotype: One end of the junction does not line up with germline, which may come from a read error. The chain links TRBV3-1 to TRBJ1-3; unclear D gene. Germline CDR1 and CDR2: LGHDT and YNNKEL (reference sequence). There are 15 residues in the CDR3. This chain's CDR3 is CVSSLGESSGNTIYF. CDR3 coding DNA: TGTGTCAGCAGCCTGGGAGAGAGCTCTGGAAACACCATATATTTT.

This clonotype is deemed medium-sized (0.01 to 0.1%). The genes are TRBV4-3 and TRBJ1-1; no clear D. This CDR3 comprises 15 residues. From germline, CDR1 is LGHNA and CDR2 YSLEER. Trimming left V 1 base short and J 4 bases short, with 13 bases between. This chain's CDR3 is CASSQAAGLATEAFF. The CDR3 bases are TGCGCCAGCAGCCAAGCAGCGGGATTGGCCACTGAAGCTTTCTTT.

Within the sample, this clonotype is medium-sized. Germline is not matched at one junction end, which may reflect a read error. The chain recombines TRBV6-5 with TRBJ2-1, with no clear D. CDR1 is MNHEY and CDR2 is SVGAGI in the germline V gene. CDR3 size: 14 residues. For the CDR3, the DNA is TGTGCCAGCAGTGACTCGTCAAAAGGCAATGAGCAGTTCTTC. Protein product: CASSDSSKGNEQFF.

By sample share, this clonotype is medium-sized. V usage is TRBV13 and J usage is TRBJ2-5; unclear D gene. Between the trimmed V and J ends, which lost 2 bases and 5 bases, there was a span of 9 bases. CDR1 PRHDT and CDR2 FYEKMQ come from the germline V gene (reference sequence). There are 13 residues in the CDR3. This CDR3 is CASSLNGEETQYF. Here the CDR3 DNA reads TGTGCCAGCAGCTTAAACGGAGAGGAGACCCAGTACTTC.

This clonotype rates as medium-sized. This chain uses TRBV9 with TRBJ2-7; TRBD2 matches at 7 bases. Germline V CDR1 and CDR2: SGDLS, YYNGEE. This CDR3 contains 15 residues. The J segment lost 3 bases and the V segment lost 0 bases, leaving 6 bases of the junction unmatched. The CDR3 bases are TGTGCCAGCAGCGTAGTGGGGGGGTTGGACTACGAGCAGTACTTC. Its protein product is CASSVVGGLDYEQYF.

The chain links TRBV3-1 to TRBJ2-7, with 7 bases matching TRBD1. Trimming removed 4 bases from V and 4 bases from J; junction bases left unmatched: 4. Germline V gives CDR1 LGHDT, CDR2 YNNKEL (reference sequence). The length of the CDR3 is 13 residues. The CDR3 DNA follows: TGTGCCAGCAGCCGCGACAGGGAGTACGAGCAGTACTTC. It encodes CASSRDREYEQYF.

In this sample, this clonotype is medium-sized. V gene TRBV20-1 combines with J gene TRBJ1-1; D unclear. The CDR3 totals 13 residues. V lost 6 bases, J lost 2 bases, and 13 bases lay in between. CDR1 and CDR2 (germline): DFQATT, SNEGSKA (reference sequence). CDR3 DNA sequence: TGCAGTGCCCACGCTGGGATTAACACTGAAGCTTTCTTT. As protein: CSAHAGINTEAFF.

Here the CDR3 reads CASSIPQDRGVATNEKLFF. In DNA, the CDR3 is TGTGCCAGTAGTATCCCCCAGGACAGGGGCGTTGCAACTAATGAAAAACTGTTTTTT. The chain uses TRBV19 and TRBJ1-4, with 9 bases that match TRBD1. Per germline, CDR1 LNHDA and CDR2 SQIVND (reference sequence). V shed 3 bases and J 0 bases; nucleotides not matched to a gene: 11. The CDR3 covers 19 residues.

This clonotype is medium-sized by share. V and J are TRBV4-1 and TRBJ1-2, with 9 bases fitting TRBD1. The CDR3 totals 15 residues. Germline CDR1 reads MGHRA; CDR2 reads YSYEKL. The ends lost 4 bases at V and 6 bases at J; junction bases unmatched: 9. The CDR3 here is CASSLGTGSPHGYTF. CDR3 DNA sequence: TGCGCCAGCAGCCTCGGGACAGGGTCCCCTCATGGCTACACCTTC.

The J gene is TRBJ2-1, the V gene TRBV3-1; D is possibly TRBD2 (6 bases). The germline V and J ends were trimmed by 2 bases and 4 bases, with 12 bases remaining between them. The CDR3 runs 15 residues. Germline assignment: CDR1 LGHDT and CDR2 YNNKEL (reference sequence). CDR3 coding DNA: TGTGCCAGCAGCCAAACTTTAGCGGCATACAATGAGCAGTTCTTC. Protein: CASSQTLAAYNEQFF.

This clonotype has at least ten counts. CDR3 nucleotides: TGTGCCAGCAGCTTGGAAACCGGGACTAGCGGGGGGATTAGCACAGATACGCAGTATTTT. It codes for CASSLETGTSGGISTDTQYF. V and J are TRBV13 and TRBJ2-3; 15 bases align to TRBD2. The V segment lost 3 bases and the J segment 0 bases; nucleotides outside the gene matches: 10. The CDR3 sequence is 20 residues long. CDR1 PRHDT and CDR2 FYEKMQ come from the germline V gene (reference sequence).

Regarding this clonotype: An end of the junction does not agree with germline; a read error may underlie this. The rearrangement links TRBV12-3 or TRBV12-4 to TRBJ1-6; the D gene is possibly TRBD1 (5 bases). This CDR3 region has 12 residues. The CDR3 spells CASSYRNSPLHF. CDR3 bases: TGTGCCAGCAGTTACAGGAATTCACCCCTCCATTTT.

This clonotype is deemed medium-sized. The CDR3 DNA follows: TGTGCCAGCAGCCAGGACACCAGTCAACGACCCCTCCACTTT. Protein sequence: CASSQDTSQRPLHF. This chain connects TRBV11-2 to TRBJ1-6, with TRBD1 as a possible D gene (5 bases). Germline lookup yields CDR1 SGHAT and CDR2 FQNNGV. This CDR3 has 14 residues. The ends were cut back, 5 bases at V and 12 bases at J, with 17 bases in the middle.

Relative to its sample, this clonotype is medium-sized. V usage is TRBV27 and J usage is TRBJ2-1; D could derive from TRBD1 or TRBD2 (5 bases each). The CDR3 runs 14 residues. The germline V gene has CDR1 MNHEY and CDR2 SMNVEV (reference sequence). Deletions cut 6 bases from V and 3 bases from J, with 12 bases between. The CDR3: CASRKLGDYNEQFF. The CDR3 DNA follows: TGTGCCAGCAGAAAACTAGGGGACTACAATGAGCAGTTCTTC.

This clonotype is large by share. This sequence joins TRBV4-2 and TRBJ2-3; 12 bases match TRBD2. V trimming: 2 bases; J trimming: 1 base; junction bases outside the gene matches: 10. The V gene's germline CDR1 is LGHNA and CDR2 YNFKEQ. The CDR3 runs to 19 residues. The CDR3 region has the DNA TGTGCCAGCAGCCAACCCGGGACTAGCGGGTGGAAAGGCACAGATACGCAGTATTTT. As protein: CASSQPGTSGWKGTDTQYF.

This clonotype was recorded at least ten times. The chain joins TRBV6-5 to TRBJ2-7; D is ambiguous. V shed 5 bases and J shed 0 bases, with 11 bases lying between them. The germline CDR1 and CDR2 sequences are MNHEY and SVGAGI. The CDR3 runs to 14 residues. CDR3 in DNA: TGTGCCAGCAGTCTCGACCCTAGCTCCTACGAGCAGTACTTC. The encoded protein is CASSLDPSSYEQYF.

The CDR3 is CASSSKYRVRGYGYTF. Here the CDR3 DNA reads TGTGCCAGCAGCTCAAAATACAGGGTGCGGGGCTATGGCTACACCTTC. The chain employs TRBV5-4 and TRBJ1-2; D is perhaps TRBD1 (6 bases). This CDR3 comprises 16 residues. Germline-derived CDR1 and CDR2 are SGHNT and YYREEE (reference sequence). V lost 3 bases to trimming and J lost 4 bases, with 19 bases between them. Full variable domain (outside the CDR3, taken from reference TRBV5-4 and TRBJ1-2): ETGVTQSPTHLIKTRGQQVTLRCSSQSGHNTVSWYQQALGQGPQFIFQYYREEENGRGNFPPRFSGLQFPNYSSELNVNALELDDSALYLCASSSKYRVRGYGYTFGSGTRLTVV.

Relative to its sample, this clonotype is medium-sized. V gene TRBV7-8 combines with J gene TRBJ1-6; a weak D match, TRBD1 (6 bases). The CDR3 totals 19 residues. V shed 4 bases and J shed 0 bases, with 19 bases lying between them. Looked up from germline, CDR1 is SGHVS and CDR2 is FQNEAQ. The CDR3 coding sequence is TGTGCCAGCAGCTGGTCACGGGGACATCCGAGCTCCTATAATTCACCCCTCCACTTT. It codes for CASSWSRGHPSSYNSPLHF.

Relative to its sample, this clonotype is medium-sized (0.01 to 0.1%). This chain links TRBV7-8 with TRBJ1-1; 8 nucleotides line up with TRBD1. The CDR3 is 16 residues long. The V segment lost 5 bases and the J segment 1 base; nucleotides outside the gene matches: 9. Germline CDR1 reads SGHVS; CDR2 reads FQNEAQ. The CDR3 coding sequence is TGTGCCAGCAGCCGCCGGGACAGGCGTTGGAACACTGAAGCTTTCTTT. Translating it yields CASSRRDRRWNTEAFF.

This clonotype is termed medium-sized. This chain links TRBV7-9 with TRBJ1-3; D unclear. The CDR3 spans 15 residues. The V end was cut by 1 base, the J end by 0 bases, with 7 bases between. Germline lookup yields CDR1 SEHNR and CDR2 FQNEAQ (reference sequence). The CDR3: CASSLGQSSGNTIYF. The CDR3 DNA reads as TGTGCCAGCAGCTTAGGGCAGAGCTCTGGAAACACCATATATTTT.

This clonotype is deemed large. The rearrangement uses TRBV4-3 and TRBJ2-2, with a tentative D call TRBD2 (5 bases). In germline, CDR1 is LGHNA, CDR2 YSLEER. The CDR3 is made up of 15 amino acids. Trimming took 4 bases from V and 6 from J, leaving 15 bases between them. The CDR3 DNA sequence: TGCGCCAGCAGCCCAACAACGGGGTTCGCCGGGGAGCTGTTTTTT. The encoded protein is CASSPTTGFAGELFF.

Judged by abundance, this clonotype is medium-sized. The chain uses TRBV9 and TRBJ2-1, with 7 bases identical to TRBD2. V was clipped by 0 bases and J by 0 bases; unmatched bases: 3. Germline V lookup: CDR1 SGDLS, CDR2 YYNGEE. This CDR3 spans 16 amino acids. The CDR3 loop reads CASSVGSSGSYNEQFF. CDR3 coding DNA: TGTGCCAGCAGCGTAGGGTCTAGCGGCTCCTACAATGAGCAGTTCTTC.